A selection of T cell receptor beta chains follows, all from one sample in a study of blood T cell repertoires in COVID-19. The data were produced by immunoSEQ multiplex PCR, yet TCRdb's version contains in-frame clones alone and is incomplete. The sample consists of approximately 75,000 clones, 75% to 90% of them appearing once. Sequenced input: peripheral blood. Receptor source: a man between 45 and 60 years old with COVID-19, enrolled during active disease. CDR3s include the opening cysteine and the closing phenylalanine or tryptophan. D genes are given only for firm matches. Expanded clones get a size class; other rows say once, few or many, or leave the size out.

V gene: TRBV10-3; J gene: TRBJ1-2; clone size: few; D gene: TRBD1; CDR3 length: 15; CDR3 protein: CAISGGQGAGYGYTF; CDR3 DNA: TGTGCCATCAGTGGTGGACAGGGGGCGGGTTATGGCTACACCTTC
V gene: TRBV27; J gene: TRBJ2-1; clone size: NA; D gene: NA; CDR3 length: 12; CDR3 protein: CASSYRGRLQFF; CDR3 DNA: TGTGCCAGCAGTTATCGCGGTAGGCTGCAGTTCTTC
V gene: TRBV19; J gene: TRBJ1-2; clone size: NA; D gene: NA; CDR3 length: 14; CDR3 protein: CASSRRTESEGYTF; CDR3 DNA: TGTGCCAGTAGTAGAAGGACAGAGAGTGAAGGCTACACCTTC
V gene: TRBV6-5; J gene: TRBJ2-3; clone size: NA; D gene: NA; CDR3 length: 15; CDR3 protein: CASSYSSFRTDTQYF; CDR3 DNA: TGTGCCAGCAGTTACTCGAGTTTTCGCACAGATACGCAGTATTTT
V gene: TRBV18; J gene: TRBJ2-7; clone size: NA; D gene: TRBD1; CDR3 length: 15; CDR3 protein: CASSPGTVNSYEQYF; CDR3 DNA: TGTGCCAGCTCACCTGGGACAGTAAACTCCTACGAGCAGTACTTC
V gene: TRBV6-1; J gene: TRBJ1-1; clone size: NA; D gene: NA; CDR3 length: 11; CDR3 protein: CASSERFEAFF; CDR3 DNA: TGTGCCAGCAGTGAACGTTTTGAAGCTTTCTTT
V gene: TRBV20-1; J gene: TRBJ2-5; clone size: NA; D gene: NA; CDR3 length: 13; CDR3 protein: CSASRGGQETQYF; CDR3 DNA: TGCAGTGCTAGTAGGGGGGGACAAGAGACCCAGTACTTC
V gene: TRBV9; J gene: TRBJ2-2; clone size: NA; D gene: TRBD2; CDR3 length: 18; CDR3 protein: CASSAPGTSGRAFGELFF; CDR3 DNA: TGTGCCAGCAGCGCGCCCGGGACTAGCGGGAGGGCCTTCGGGGAGCTGTTTTTT
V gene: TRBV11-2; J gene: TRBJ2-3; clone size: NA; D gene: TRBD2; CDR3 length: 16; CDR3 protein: CASSPGTSGITDTQYF; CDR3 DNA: TGTGCCAGCAGCCCCGGGACTAGCGGGATCACAGATACGCAGTATTTT
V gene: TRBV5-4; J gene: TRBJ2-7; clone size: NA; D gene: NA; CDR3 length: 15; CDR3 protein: CASSLAQGFGDEQYF; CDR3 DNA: TGTGCCAGCAGCTTGGCCCAGGGGTTCGGCGACGAGCAGTACTTC
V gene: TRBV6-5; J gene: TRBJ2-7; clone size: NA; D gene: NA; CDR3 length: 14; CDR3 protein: CASSYSAGNYEQYF; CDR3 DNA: TGTGCCAGCAGTTACTCGGCAGGAAACTACGAGCAGTACTTC
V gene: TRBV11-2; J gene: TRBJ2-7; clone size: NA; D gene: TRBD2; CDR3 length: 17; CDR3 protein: CASSPGLAGGYAYEQYF; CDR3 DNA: TGTGCCAGCAGTCCCGGACTAGCGGGAGGGTATGCTTACGAGCAGTACTTC
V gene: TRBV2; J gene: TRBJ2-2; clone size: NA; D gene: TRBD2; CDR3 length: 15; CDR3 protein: CASSELAGNTGELFF; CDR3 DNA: TGTGCCAGCAGTGAACTAGCGGGCAACACCGGGGAGCTGTTTTTT
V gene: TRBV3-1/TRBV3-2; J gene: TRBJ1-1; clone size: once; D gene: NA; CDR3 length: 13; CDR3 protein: CASSQLESTEAFF; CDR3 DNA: TGTGCCAGCAGCCAACTGGAGTCGACTGAAGCTTTCTTT
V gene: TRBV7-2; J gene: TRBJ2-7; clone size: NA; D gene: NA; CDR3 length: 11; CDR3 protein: CASSLVNEQYF; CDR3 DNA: TGTGCCAGCAGCTTAGTTAACGAGCAGTACTTC
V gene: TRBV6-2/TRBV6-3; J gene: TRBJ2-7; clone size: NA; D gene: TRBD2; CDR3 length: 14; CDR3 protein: CASSTSGSSYEQYF; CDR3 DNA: TGTGCCAGCAGTACTAGCGGTAGCTCCTACGAGCAGTACTTC
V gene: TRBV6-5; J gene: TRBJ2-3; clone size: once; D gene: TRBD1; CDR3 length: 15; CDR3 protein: CASRSGTGDTDTQYF; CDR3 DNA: TGTGCCAGCAGATCCGGGACAGGGGACACAGATACGCAGTATTTT
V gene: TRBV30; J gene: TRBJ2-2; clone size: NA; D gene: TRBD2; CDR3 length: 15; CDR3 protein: CAWSTGTRNTGELFF; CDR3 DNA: TGTGCCTGGAGTACCGGGACTAGGAACACCGGGGAGCTGTTTTTT
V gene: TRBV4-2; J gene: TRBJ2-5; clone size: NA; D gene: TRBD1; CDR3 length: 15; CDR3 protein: CASSDPGQAQETQYF; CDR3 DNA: TGTGCCAGCAGCGACCCCGGACAGGCCCAAGAGACCCAGTACTTC
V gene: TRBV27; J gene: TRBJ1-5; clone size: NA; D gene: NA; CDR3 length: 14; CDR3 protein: CASSVGNSNQPQHF; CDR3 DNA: TGTGCCAGCAGTGTCGGGAATAGCAATCAGCCCCAGCATTTT
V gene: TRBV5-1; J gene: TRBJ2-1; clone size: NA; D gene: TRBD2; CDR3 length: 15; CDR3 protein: CASSPRTSGNNEQFF; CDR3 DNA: TGCGCCAGCAGCCCCAGGACTAGCGGCAACAATGAGCAGTTCTTC
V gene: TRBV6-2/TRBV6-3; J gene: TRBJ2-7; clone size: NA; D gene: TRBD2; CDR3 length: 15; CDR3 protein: CASSYSSAGGYEQYF; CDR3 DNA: TGTGCCAGCAGTTACTCCTCAGCGGGAGGCTACGAGCAGTACTTC
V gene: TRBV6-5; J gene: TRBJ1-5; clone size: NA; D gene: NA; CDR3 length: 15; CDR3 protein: CASSPGGRSNQPQHF; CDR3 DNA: TGTGCCAGCAGTCCGGGGGGGAGAAGCAATCAGCCCCAGCATTTT
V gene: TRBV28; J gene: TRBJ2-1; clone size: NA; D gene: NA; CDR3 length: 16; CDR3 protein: CASYAPAPSSYNEQFF; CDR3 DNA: TGTGCCAGCTATGCCCCAGCGCCAAGCTCCTACAATGAGCAGTTCTTC
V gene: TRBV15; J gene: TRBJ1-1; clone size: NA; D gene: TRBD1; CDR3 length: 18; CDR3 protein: CATSSNRQGGRQNTEAFF; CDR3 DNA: TGTGCCACCAGCTCAAACCGACAGGGGGGGCGACAGAACACTGAAGCTTTCTTT
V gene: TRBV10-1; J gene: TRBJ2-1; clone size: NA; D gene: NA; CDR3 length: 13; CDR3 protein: CASSEGGVREQFF; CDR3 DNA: TGCGCCAGCAGTGAGGGAGGGGTACGTGAGCAGTTCTTC
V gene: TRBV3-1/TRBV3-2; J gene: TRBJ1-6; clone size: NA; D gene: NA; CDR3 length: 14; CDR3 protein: CASSQGRGGSPLHF; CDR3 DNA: TGTGCCAGCAGCCAAGGCAGGGGTGGTTCACCCCTCCACTTT